This entry lists 30 T cell receptor beta chains sequenced from one sample in a study of shared clonotypes between healthy human individuals. Sequencing used immunoSEQ multiplex PCR; TCRdb keeps in-frame clones, though not all of them. The sample shows approximately 980,000 clones, 60% to 85% of them seen only once. Sequencing input: memory CD4+ T cells sorted from blood. Subset described: CD45RA-negative fraction. The receptor source for this set is a man aged 18 to 30 in good health.

The table lists this clone with a few counts. This sample includes further DNA sequences coding for the same CDR3. The chain links TRBV7-9 to TRBJ2-1; 8 bases line up with TRBD1. The CDR3 has 14 amino acids. CDR1 is SEHNR and CDR2 is FQNEAQ in the germline V gene (reference sequence). After removal of 3 bases from V and 7 bases from J, the junction contained 5 bases not matched to a gene. This CDR3 reads CASSFGTGGNEQFF. As DNA, the CDR3 is TGTGCCAGCAGCTTCGGAACAGGGGGTAATGAGCAGTTCTTC.

In its sample, this clone was seen once. This chain links TRBV10-3 with TRBJ1-5; D unclear. Trimming left V 1 base short and J 4 bases short, with 11 bases between. Germline assignment: CDR1 ENHRY and CDR2 SYGVKD. CDR3 size: 15 residues. The CDR3 loop is CAISEFLTGNQPQHF. CDR3 DNA: TGTGCCATCAGTGAGTTCCTGACCGGAAATCAGCCCCAGCATTTT.

The gene calls are TRBV9 and TRBJ1-6; D not certain. V gave up 4 bases and J gave up 7 bases, with 12 bases separating them. This CDR3 has 14 residues. From germline, CDR1 is SGDLS and CDR2 YYNGEE. This chain's CDR3 is CASSKTTLNSPLHF. For the CDR3, the DNA is TGTGCCAGCAGCAAGACAACTTTGAATTCACCCCTCCACTTT.

V usage is TRBV5-6 and J usage is TRBJ1-5, with TRBD1 matching over 8 bases. V shed 0 bases and J 4 bases; nucleotides not matched to a gene: 6. This CDR3 region has 16 residues. Looked up from germline, CDR1 is SGHDT and CDR2 is YYEEEE. The CDR3 DNA is TGTGCCAGCAGCTTGGCAGGGGGCACTATGAATCAGCCCCAGCATTTT. This gives the protein CASSLAGGTMNQPQHF.

The chain has TRBV7-8 and TRBJ1-5, with 9 positions matching TRBD1. The CDR3 length is 15 residues. Germline V gene lookup returns CDR1 SGHVS and CDR2 FQNEAQ. V dropped 0 bases and J dropped 4; count of bases not matched to a gene: 1. The CDR3 reads CASSLAGTGNQPQHF. For the CDR3, the DNA is TGTGCCAGCAGCTTAGCCGGGACAGGGAATCAGCCCCAGCATTTT.

This chain connects TRBV10-1 to TRBJ2-3; possible D gene TRBD2, 5 bases. The CDR3 is made up of 13 amino acids. V lost 5 bases, J lost 4 bases, and 10 bases lay in between. Germline CDR1 is WNHNN and CDR2 is SYGVQD (reference sequence). CDR3 bases: TGCGCCAGCAGTCGGGGTCTACCAGATACGCAGTATTTT. Its protein is CASSRGLPDTQYF.

The CDR3 loop is CASSFGGSGGYTF. The CDR3, as DNA: TGCGCCAGCAGCTTTGGCGGGTCGGGTGGCTACACCTTC. The rearrangement joins TRBV5-1 to TRBJ1-2; D unresolved. The CDR3 loop spans 13 amino acids. The V end lost 2 bases, the J end lost 7 bases, and 12 bases lay between the germline ends. Germline CDR1 and CDR2: SGHRS and YFSETQ.

In this sample, this clone turned up once. The genes are TRBV9 and TRBJ2-1, with 7 bases fitting TRBD2. Germline V gene data show CDR1 as SGDLS and CDR2 as YYNGEE. V was pared by 0 bases and J by 3 bases, with 6 bases of the junction left unmatched. CDR3 length: 16 residues. This CDR3 is CASSVGASGIYNEQFF. CDR3 DNA sequence: TGTGCCAGCAGCGTAGGGGCTAGCGGAATCTACAATGAGCAGTTCTTC. The full variable domain, rest sourced from reference TRBV9 and TRBJ2-1, is DSGVTQTPKHLITATGQRVTLRCSPRSGDLSVYWYQQSLDQGLQFLIQYYNGEERAKGNILERFSAQQFPDLHSELNLSSLELGDSALYFCASSVGASGIYNEQFFGPGTRLTVL.

V is TRBV7-2 and J is TRBJ2-7, with 16 bases matching TRBD2. V lost 5 bases, J lost 5 bases, and 3 bases stayed unmatched. Germline CDR1 SGHTA, CDR2 FQGNSA. The CDR3 has 15 residues. CDR3 residues: CASSRGLAGGNEQYF. DNA of the CDR3: TGTGCCAGCAGCAGGGGACTAGCGGGAGGGAACGAGCAGTACTTC.

V and J are TRBV19 and TRBJ2-6, with D hard to call. V gave up 5 bases and J gave up 0 bases, with 8 bases separating them. The CDR3 extends over 15 amino acids. The V gene's germline CDR1 is LNHDA and CDR2 SQIVND (reference sequence). The CDR3 sequence is CASSVQDSGANVLTF. The CDR3 DNA reads TGTGCCAGTAGTGTCCAAGACTCTGGGGCCAACGTCCTGACTTTC.

CDR3 nucleotide sequence: TGTGCCAGCAGCCAGGGACTAGCGGGCACCGGGGAGCTGTTTTTT. As protein: CASSQGLAGTGELFF. The chain joins TRBV7-2 to TRBJ2-2; 12 positions agree with TRBD2. Germline loops: CDR1 SGHTA, CDR2 FQGNSA. Trimming removed 5 bases from V and 4 bases from J; junction bases left unmatched: 2. The CDR3 length is 15 residues.

Notes on this clone: Sequence at one end of the junction differs from germline and may be a read error. V usage is TRBV30 and J usage is TRBJ1-5; no definite D call. CDR3 length equals 13 residues. The V gene's germline CDR1 is GTSNPN and CDR2 SVGIG (reference sequence). The DNA of the CDR3 is TGTGCCTGGAGCCCAGTTAGCAATCGGCCCCAGCATTTT. It is translated as CAWSPVSNRPQHF. The variable domain in full, with the rest retrieved from reference TRBV30 and TRBJ1-5, is SQTIHQWPATLVQPVGSPLSLECTVEGTSNPNLYWYRQAAGRGLQLLFYSVGIGQISSEVPQNLSASRPQDRQFILSSKKLLLSDSGFYLCAWSPVSNRPQHFGDGTRLSIL.

The V call is TRBV7-8, the J call TRBJ2-1; 10 bases are shared with TRBD2. The trim removed 1 base at V and 0 bases at J, leaving 15 bases unmatched. The germline CDR1 and CDR2 sequences are SGHVS and FQNEAQ. The CDR3 totals 21 residues. The CDR3: CASSLDQTGLATDSSYNEQFF. CDR3 DNA: TGTGCCAGCAGCTTAGATCAAACGGGACTAGCGACAGATAGCTCCTACAATGAGCAGTTCTTC.

This clone appeared a few times. The rearrangement joins TRBV5-6 to TRBJ2-7; D unclear. V was cut by 7 bases and J by 0 bases, with 14 bases left in between. The CDR3 covers 14 residues. Germline V gene lookup returns CDR1 SGHDT and CDR2 YYEEEE. This CDR3 reads CASRLRWNSYEQYF. The CDR3, as DNA: TGTGCCAGCCGACTTAGGTGGAACTCCTACGAGCAGTACTTC.

The CDR3 DNA sequence: TGTGCCAGCTCACCGGGGCCCCCGGTTTACGAGCAGTACTTC. This translates into CASSPGPPVYEQYF. The rearrangement uses TRBV18 and TRBJ2-7; weak D call: TRBD1 (5 bases). V lost 3 bases and J lost 4, with 13 bases in between. Germline CDR1 reads KGHSH; CDR2 reads LQKENI. The CDR3 runs 14 residues.

The chain is built from TRBV2 and TRBJ2-7; no clear D. Trimming shortened V by 7 bases and J by 4 bases, and 8 bases separated the two germline ends. This CDR3 has 11 residues. Germline V gives CDR1 SNHLY, CDR2 FYNNEI. The CDR3 DNA reads as TGTGCCAGCAAAATGAGGTACGAGCAGTACTTC. This encodes CASKMRYEQYF.

The chain links TRBV4-3 to TRBJ2-1; 13 nucleotides agree with TRBD2. Germline V gives CDR1 LGHNA, CDR2 YSLEER. CDR3 length: 16 amino acids. V was pared by 4 bases and J by 8 bases, with 8 bases of the junction left unmatched. This CDR3 reads CASSRRLAGGDDEQFF. The CDR3 region has the DNA TGCGCCAGCAGCCGAAGACTAGCGGGAGGTGACGATGAGCAGTTCTTC.

Regarding this clone: A far larger clone is one base from this, pointing to a likely read error. The J gene is TRBJ1-1, the V gene TRBV7-3; D not certain. Trimming took off 6 bases at V and 1 base at J, with 3 bases between the two ends. Germline V gene sequence: CDR1 SGHTA, CDR2 FQGTGA. The CDR3 has 11 amino acids. The CDR3 protein is CASRGNTEAFF. The CDR3 nucleotides are TGTGCCAGCAGAGGGAACACTGAAGCTTTCTTT.

This chain links TRBV5-8 with TRBJ1-1; 7 bases align to TRBD1. The CDR3 has 14 residues. J was trimmed by 5 bases and V by 4 bases; bases with no gene match: 8. Germline loops: CDR1 SGHTS, CDR2 YDEGEE. The CDR3 DNA reads as TGTGCCAGCAGCCACCGGGACAGAGGTACTGAAGCTTTCTTT. Protein: CASSHRDRGTEAFF. Drawing the rest from reference TRBV5-8 and TRBJ1-1, the complete variable domain is EAGVTQSPTHLIKTRGQQATLRCSPISGHTSVYWYQQALGLGLQFLLWYDEGEERNRGNFPPRFSGRQFPNYSSELNVNALELEDSALYLCASSHRDRGTEAFFGQGTRLTVV.

This sequence joins TRBV30 and TRBJ1-4; TRBD1 might be the D (5 bases). The CDR3 runs to 15 residues. V was clipped by 7 bases and J by 8 bases, with 23 bases between them. Germline values: CDR1 GTSNPN, CDR2 SVGIG (reference sequence). Here the CDR3 DNA reads TGTGCCTCGACAGTCTCGACTGGGCGGGGAGAAAAACTGTTTTTT. This codes for CASTVSTGRGEKLFF.

DNA for the CDR3: TGTGCCAGCAGCTTGATGGGTTACGAGCAGTACTTC. It yields the protein CASSLMGYEQYF. V gene TRBV5-8 combines with J gene TRBJ2-7; unclear D gene. The germline V and J ends were trimmed by 1 base and 4 bases, with 6 bases remaining between them. The CDR3 sequence is 12 residues long. The germline V gene encodes CDR1 SGHTS and CDR2 YDEGEE.

CDR3 residues: CASSPPGTAAEQYF. The CDR3 bases are TGTGCCAGCTCACCACCGGGGACAGCCGCTGAGCAGTACTTC. The V call is TRBV18, the J call TRBJ2-7; 7 nucleotides align to TRBD1. Germline assignment: CDR1 KGHSH and CDR2 LQKENI. The CDR3 length is 14 residues. V shed 0 bases and J 7 bases; nucleotides not matched to a gene: 6. The whole variable domain, filled in from reference TRBV18 and TRBJ2-7, reads NAGVMQNPRHLVRRRGQEARLRCSPMKGHSHVYWYRQLPEEGLKFMVYLQKENIIDESGMPKERFSAEFPKEGPSILRIQQVVRGDSAAYFCASSPPGTAAEQYFGPGTRLTVT.

The V and J genes are TRBV5-6 and TRBJ2-7; D remains ambiguous. Germline values: CDR1 SGHDT, CDR2 YYEEEE. Trimming cost V 4 bases and J 6 bases, with 11 bases left between them. This CDR3 contains 12 residues. CDR3 nucleotides: TGTGCCAGCAGCAAGGGCATCGGCGAGCAGTACTTC. This codes for CASSKGIGEQYF.

The rearrangement joins TRBV7-9 to TRBJ1-4; D is undetermined. Germline CDR1 is SEHNR and CDR2 is FQNEAQ (reference sequence). Between the trimmed V and J ends, which lost 10 bases and 0 bases, there was a span of 15 bases. This CDR3 contains 15 residues. The CDR3 protein is CAILPQRATNEKLFF. CDR3 in DNA: TGTGCCATCTTACCACAGAGAGCAACTAATGAAAAACTGTTTTTT.

The rearrangement uses TRBV28 and TRBJ1-2, with TRBD1 matching over 7 bases. Germline V lookup: CDR1 MDHEN, CDR2 SYDVKM. The V and J ends lost 5 bases and 4 bases, in that order; junction bases with no gene match: 10. CDR3 length equals 15 residues. Written as DNA, the CDR3 is TGTGCCAGCAGTCCCCACGCGACAGGGACCTATGGCTACACCTTC. Its protein is CASSPHATGTYGYTF.

This clone was detected many times. The chain uses TRBV28 and TRBJ1-5; D gene unclear. Trimming pared 7 bases from V and 0 bases from J, leaving 10 bases between. This CDR3 comprises 14 residues. Germline V gene lookup returns CDR1 MDHEN and CDR2 SYDVKM. Here the CDR3 DNA reads TGTGCCAGCATTCAGGAATATAGCAATCAGCCCCAGCATTTT. It yields the protein CASIQEYSNQPQHF.

DNA of the CDR3: TGTGCCAGCAGCTTAACAGTTAACACCGGGGAGCTGTTTTTT. It translates to CASSLTVNTGELFF. The genes are TRBV5-4 and TRBJ2-2; no reliable D call. The CDR3 runs 14 residues. Germline CDR1 and CDR2: SGHNT and YYREEE (reference sequence). Trimming removed 2 bases at V and 2 bases at J, with 7 bases between.

A single count supports this clone. The V gene is TRBV5-4, the J gene TRBJ1-4; a possible D gene is TRBD1 (6 bases). The CDR3 is 14 amino acids. V lost 9 bases, J lost 4 bases, and 16 bases lay in between. CDR1 and CDR2 from the germline V gene are SGHNT and YYREEE (reference sequence). The CDR3: CATAGGAVNEKLFF. The CDR3 coding sequence is TGTGCCACCGCTGGGGGGGCGGTTAATGAAAAACTGTTTTTT.

This clone was seen just once. Other DNA sequences in this specimen translate into the identical CDR3. The genes are TRBV7-9 and TRBJ2-7, with D perhaps matching TRBD1 (6 bases). With 5 bases removed from V and 4 bases from J, the gap between germline ends came to 9 bases. The CDR3 totals 12 residues. Germline CDR1 and CDR2: SEHNR and FQNEAQ (reference sequence). In DNA, the CDR3 is TGTGCCAGCAGCCAGCAGGGGTACGAGCAGTACTTC. The encoded protein is CASSQQGYEQYF.

The J gene is TRBJ2-5, the V gene TRBV10-2; D is perhaps TRBD1 (7 bases). The CDR3 contains 14 residues. Per the germline V gene, CDR1 is WSHSY and CDR2 is SAAADI. The V and J ends lost 8 bases and 2 bases respectively, with 15 bases between them. CDR3 coding DNA: TGCGCCAGCGGAGGGGGCAGGGGGCAAGAGACCCAGTACTTC. Amino acid sequence: CASGGGRGQETQYF.